This T cell receptor (beta chain) originates from a study of T cell repertoires in aging, cancer and after chemotherapy. Rearranged V-D-J TRB sequences were amplified with a mixed TRB-A/B primer pool. TCRdb re-derived calls from the multiplex PCR reads in MiXCR, one entry per CDR3 protein. The sample lists some 2,100 distinct CDR3 sequences, roughly 31% occurring once. Amplification of TCR beta used genomic DNA extracted from peripheral blood. The CDR3 is 16 residues long. CDR1 and CDR2 from the germline V gene are LNHDA and SQIVND (reference sequence). After removal of 1 base from V and 2 bases from J, the junction contained 5 bases not matched to a gene.

This sequence originates from a human donor with a solid tumor. The chain recombines TRBV19 with TRBJ1-1; 9 bases fit TRBD1. The source material was blood. CDR3 DNA: TGTGCCAGTAGTATAGTGTTGGGACAGGGAAACACTGAAGCTTTCTTT. Protein sequence: CASSIVLGQGNTEAFF. Full variable domain (rest looked up from reference TRBV19 and TRBJ1-1): DGGITQSPKYLFRKEGQNVTLSCEQNLNHDAMYWYRQDPGQGLRLIYYSQIVNDFQKGDIAEGYSVSREKKESFPLTVTSAQKNPTAFYLCASSIVLGQGNTEAFFGQGTRLTVV.